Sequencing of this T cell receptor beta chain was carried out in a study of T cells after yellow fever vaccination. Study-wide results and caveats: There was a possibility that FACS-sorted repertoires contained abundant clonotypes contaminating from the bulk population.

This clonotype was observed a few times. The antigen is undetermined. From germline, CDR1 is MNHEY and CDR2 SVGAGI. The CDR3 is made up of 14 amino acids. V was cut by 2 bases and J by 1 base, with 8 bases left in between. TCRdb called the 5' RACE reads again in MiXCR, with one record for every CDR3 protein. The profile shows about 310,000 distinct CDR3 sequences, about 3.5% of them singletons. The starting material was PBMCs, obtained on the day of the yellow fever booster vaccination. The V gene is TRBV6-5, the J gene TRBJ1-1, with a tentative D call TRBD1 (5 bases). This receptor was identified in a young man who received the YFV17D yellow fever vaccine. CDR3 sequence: CASSYRTSNTEAFF. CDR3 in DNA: TGTGCCAGCAGTTACCGGACATCGAACACTGAAGCTTTCTTT.